Shown below are 29 T cell receptor beta chains from a single sample sequenced in a study of shared clonotypes between healthy human individuals. Profiling relied on immunoSEQ multiplex PCR, and the TCRdb table lists in-frame clones only, not all of them. Of about 2,500,000 clones listed, about 92% were seen once; the top ten hold over 0.12%. The sequenced material came from naive CD4+ T cells sorted from blood. As for subset: CD45RA+ positively selected. All receptors derive from a man aged 18 to 30 in good health.

The chain recombines TRBV10-1 with TRBJ2-6; D possibly uses TRBD1 or TRBD2 (5 bases each). With 5 bases removed from V and 1 base from J, the gap between germline ends came to 18 bases. The germline CDR1 and CDR2 sequences are WNHNN and SYGVQD (reference sequence). This CDR3 region has 18 residues. CDR3 bases: TGCGCCAGCAGTCCAGGGCAGGGTGAGGGATCTGGGGCCAACGTCCTGACTTTC. This codes for CASSPGQGEGSGANVLTF.

Points on this clone: Other DNA sequences of this sample code for an identical CDR3. The chain has TRBV5-1 and TRBJ1-5, with TRBD1 matching over 11 bases. The CDR3 is 15 amino acids. Germline V gene sequence: CDR1 SGHRS, CDR2 YFSETQ. J gave up 6 bases and V 0 bases, and 2 bases lay outside the gene matches. CDR3 residues: CASSLGTGGSQPQHF. The CDR3 coding sequence is TGCGCCAGCAGCTTGGGGACAGGGGGCAGTCAGCCCCAGCATTTT.

As DNA, the CDR3 is TGTGCCAGCAGCTTCACAGGGTATCCATCCAAAAACATTCAGTACTTC. As protein: CASSFTGYPSKNIQYF. This chain uses TRBV7-2 with TRBJ2-4; tentatively, D is TRBD1 (6 bases). The CDR3 length is 16 residues. Germline CDR1 and CDR2: SGHTA and FQGNSA. V was shortened by 3 bases and J by 2 bases, with 14 bases between the two germline ends.

CDR3 sequence: CASGLGGSLDEQFF. The CDR3 nucleotides are TGTGCCAGCGGTCTTGGCGGGAGTTTGGATGAGCAGTTCTTC. The chain is built from TRBV6-5 and TRBJ2-1; TRBD2 aligns across 7 bases. Germline values: CDR1 MNHEY, CDR2 SVGAGI. The CDR3 is 14 residues long. Trimming at V came to 8 bases and at J to 8 bases, leaving 12 bases not matched to a gene.

The chain has TRBV30 and TRBJ2-1; tentative D call: TRBD2 (6 bases). The V gene's germline CDR1 is GTSNPN and CDR2 SVGIG (reference sequence). The CDR3 runs to 15 residues. Deletions cut 0 bases from V and 8 bases from J, with 17 bases between. In nucleotides, the CDR3 is TGTGCCTGGAGTGTAAGGTATGGGGGGATCGATGAGCAGTTCTTC. It yields the protein CAWSVRYGGIDEQFF. The full variable domain, completed using reference TRBV30 and TRBJ2-1, is SQTIHQWPATLVQPVGSPLSLECTVEGTSNPNLYWYRQAAGRGLQLLFYSVGIGQISSEVPQNLSASRPQDRQFILSSKKLLLSDSGFYLCAWSVRYGGIDEQFFGPGTRLTVL.

The V and J genes are TRBV19 and TRBJ1-5, with a tentative D call TRBD1 (6 bases). With 4 bases removed from V and 4 bases from J, the gap between germline ends came to 23 bases. Germline values: CDR1 LNHDA, CDR2 SQIVND (reference sequence). This CDR3 is 18 amino acids long. The chain's CDR3 is CASSSPPGVTFFNQPQHF. CDR3 nucleotide sequence: TGTGCCAGTAGTAGCCCTCCAGGGGTCACTTTCTTTAATCAGCCCCAGCATTTT.

As to this clone: Sequence at one end of the junction differs from germline and may be a read error. Different DNA sequences within this sample yield the same CDR3. This chain joins TRBV6-5 and TRBJ2-1; D remains unclear. Germline loops: CDR1 MNHEY, CDR2 SVGAGI. The length of the CDR3 is 13 residues. CDR3 residues: CASSYSSSNEQFF. In nucleotides, the CDR3 is TGTGCCAGCAGTTACTCTTCCTCCAATGAGCAGTTCTTC.

The rearrangement links TRBV19 to TRBJ2-3; D ambiguous. This CDR3 comprises 12 residues. Germline V gene lookup returns CDR1 LNHDA and CDR2 SQIVND (reference sequence). Trimming shortened V by 3 bases and J by 6 bases, and 7 bases separated the two germline ends. The CDR3 spells CASSITLDTQYF. CDR3 DNA sequence: TGTGCCAGTAGTATTACGCTGGATACGCAGTATTTT.

The chain couples TRBV7-8 to TRBJ2-7, with D tentatively TRBD2 (6 bases). The CDR3 is 16 amino acids. V lost 1 base and J lost 9, with 22 bases in between. CDR1 is SGHVS and CDR2 is FQNEAQ in the germline V gene. The CDR3 nucleotides are TGTGCCAGCAGCTTAGGCCGGGACTTCGTCTACGAGCGGCAGTACTTC. It is translated as CASSLGRDFVYERQYF.

This chain joins TRBV4-2 and TRBJ2-3; the D gene is possibly TRBD1 (5 bases). Germline V gene sequence: CDR1 LGHNA, CDR2 YNFKEQ. The CDR3 consists of 17 residues. V was clipped by 0 bases and J by 3 bases, with 16 bases between them. CDR3 sequence: CASSQDSSRVGTDTQYF. Written as DNA, the CDR3 is TGTGCCAGCAGCCAAGATAGTTCCAGGGTGGGGACAGATACGCAGTATTTT.

This rearrangement joins TRBV2 to TRBJ1-1; perhaps TRBD1 as D (5 bases). The V end was cut by 4 bases, the J end by 5 bases, with 20 bases between. CDR1 SNHLY and CDR2 FYNNEI come from the germline V gene. The CDR3 is 16 amino acids. The CDR3 here is CASSVRDRGGNTEAFF. Here the CDR3 DNA reads TGTGCCAGCAGTGTACGGGACCGAGGTGGTAATACTGAAGCTTTCTTT.

In regard to this clone: Other DNA sequences in this specimen translate into the identical CDR3. The chain links TRBV5-1 to TRBJ1-2; no firm D call. CDR1 is SGHRS, CDR2 YFSETQ, per germline. This CDR3 has 13 residues. The germline V and J ends were trimmed by 0 bases and 2 bases, with 5 bases remaining between them. CDR3 protein: CASSLVENYGYTF. For the CDR3, the DNA is TGCGCCAGCAGCTTGGTTGAGAACTATGGCTACACCTTC.

V and J are TRBV6-5 and TRBJ1-1, with 10 bases matching TRBD1. V was clipped by 5 bases and J by 2 bases; unmatched bases: 5. The CDR3 is 15 amino acids. CDR1 is MNHEY and CDR2 is SVGAGI in the germline V gene. The CDR3 DNA is TGTGCCAGCAGTCCTCGGACAGGGGGTAACACTGAAGCTTTCTTT. It yields the protein CASSPRTGGNTEAFF.

The chain combines TRBV27 with TRBJ1-5; D is unresolved. Germline CDR1 is MNHEY and CDR2 is SMNVEV (reference sequence). CDR3 length equals 14 residues. V shed 8 bases and J shed 4 bases, with 15 bases lying between them. In DNA form, the CDR3 reads TGTGCCAGCTGCCGGACGGGATTTAATCAGCCCCAGCATTTT. Protein: CASCRTGFNQPQHF.

The rearrangement links TRBV11-2 to TRBJ1-2; 8 positions match TRBD1. Germline CDR1 reads SGHAT; CDR2 reads FQNNGV. V dropped 3 bases and J dropped 5; count of bases not matched to a gene: 5. The CDR3 runs to 14 residues. CDR3 coding DNA: TGTGCCAGCAGCTTTCAACAGGGGGAATATGGCTACACCTTC. Its protein is CASSFQQGEYGYTF.

The chain uses TRBV7-2 and TRBJ1-3; D is undetermined. Germline V gives CDR1 SGHTA, CDR2 FQGNSA. The V end lost 7 bases, the J end lost 0 bases, and 16 bases lay between the germline ends. This CDR3 is built from 16 residues. This chain's CDR3 is CASTLSGGVSGNTIYF. CDR3 DNA: TGTGCCAGCACCCTCAGTGGAGGCGTCTCTGGAAACACCATATATTTT.

V usage is TRBV5-1 and J usage is TRBJ2-5; D is tentatively TRBD1 or TRBD2 (5 bases each). The V end lost 3 bases, the J end lost 5 bases, and 11 bases lay between the germline ends. Germline CDR1 is SGHRS and CDR2 is YFSETQ. The CDR3 covers 13 residues. CDR3 DNA sequence: TGCGCCAGCAGCTCCCGCGAGGGGGAGACCCAGTACTTC. Its translation: CASSSREGETQYF.

As to this clone: Additional DNA sequences in this sample encode the identical CDR3. The chain couples TRBV5-1 to TRBJ1-2, with a tentative D call TRBD1 (5 bases). V dropped 0 bases and J dropped 5 bases, with 8 bases sitting between them. CDR1 and CDR2 from the germline V gene are SGHRS and YFSETQ. The CDR3 is made up of 13 amino acids. The CDR3 loop is CASSLESGYGYTF. CDR3 DNA: TGCGCCAGCAGCTTGGAGTCAGGGTATGGCTACACCTTC.

The genes are TRBV28 and TRBJ1-5, with TRBD1 identical over 7 bases. V was clipped by 7 bases and J by 0 bases; unmatched bases: 6. Germline V gene data show CDR1 as MDHEN and CDR2 as SYDVKM. This CDR3 has 15 amino acids. The CDR3 loop is CASTPGQVSNQPQHF. For the CDR3, the DNA is TGTGCCAGCACTCCAGGACAGGTTAGCAATCAGCCCCAGCATTTT.

Comment on this clone: Other DNA sequences in the sample encode the same CDR3. The CDR3 sequence: CARSLRDREHNEQFF. CDR3 nucleotides: TGTGCCAGAAGCCTCCGGGACAGGGAACACAATGAGCAGTTCTTC. The chain links TRBV5-3 to TRBJ2-1, with 9 bases aligning to TRBD1. TRBV5-3 is noted as an ORF with a role that remains uncertain. The CDR3 is 15 residues long. V lost 4 bases and J lost 5; bases outside the gene matches: 7.

The chain carries TRBV5-6 and TRBJ1-1; a possible D gene is TRBD1 (5 bases). Per germline, CDR1 SGHDT and CDR2 YYEEEE. Trimming removed 0 bases from V and 3 bases from J, with 12 bases in between. CDR3 length equals 15 residues. The CDR3 reads CASSLAGGRHTEAFF. DNA of the CDR3: TGTGCCAGCAGCTTGGCTGGGGGGAGGCACACTGAAGCTTTCTTT. The whole variable domain, filled in from reference TRBV5-6 and TRBJ1-1, reads DAGVTQSPTHLIKTRGQQVTLRCSPKSGHDTVSWYQQALGQGPQFIFQYYEEEERQRGNFPDRFSGHQFPNYSSELNVNALLLGDSALYLCASSLAGGRHTEAFFGQGTRLTVV.

The V and J genes are TRBV5-6 and TRBJ2-5; D remains unclear. The ends were cut back, 5 bases at V and 6 bases at J, with 11 bases in the middle. The germline V gene encodes CDR1 SGHDT and CDR2 YYEEEE. The CDR3 has 12 amino acids. DNA for the CDR3: TGTGCCAGCAGTTCACTTGGCCAGACCCAGTACTTC. Its protein is CASSSLGQTQYF.

Notes on this clone: This same CDR3 is encoded by further DNA sequences in the sample. The CDR3 spells CASSRQGAGTDTQYF. The CDR3, as DNA: TGCGCCAGCAGCCGACAGGGGGCGGGCACAGATACGCAGTATTTT. This chain connects TRBV5-1 to TRBJ2-3; the match to TRBD1 covers 10 bases. The CDR3 has 15 residues. The germline CDR1 and CDR2 sequences are SGHRS and YFSETQ. V was clipped by 4 bases and J by 1 base; unmatched bases: 3.

As to this clone: Other DNA sequences from this sample encode an identical CDR3 as well. The chain recombines TRBV12-5 with TRBJ1-5, with D uncertain. The CDR3 runs 13 residues. Germline CDR1 is LGHNT and CDR2 is FRNRAP. V was shortened by 3 bases and J by 0 bases, with 3 bases between the two germline ends. CDR3 nucleotide sequence: TGTGCTAGTGGTTTAGGTAGCAATCAGCCCCAGCATTTT. Amino acids: CASGLGSNQPQHF.

This chain connects TRBV10-3 to TRBJ2-1, with TRBD2 as a possible D gene (5 bases). The CDR3 contains 12 residues. Germline CDR1 is ENHRY and CDR2 is SYGVKD. V was shortened by 6 bases and J by 6 bases, with 9 bases between the two germline ends. The CDR3 protein is CAIRDRGNEQFF. CDR3 in DNA: TGTGCCATCAGGGATCGGGGCAATGAGCAGTTCTTC.

The chain carries TRBV6-1 and TRBJ1-5; D is undetermined. Deletions cut 2 bases from V and 7 bases from J, with 12 bases between. This CDR3 spans 14 amino acids. Looked up from germline, CDR1 is MNHNS and CDR2 is SASEGT. The CDR3 here is CASSEISGWQPQHF. Here the CDR3 DNA reads TGTGCCAGCAGTGAAATCTCGGGATGGCAGCCCCAGCATTTT.

V and J are TRBV6-6 and TRBJ2-7; possibly TRBD2 for D (5 bases). Trimming cost V 0 bases and J 3 bases, with 9 bases left between them. Germline CDR1 MNHNY, CDR2 SVGAGI (reference sequence). The length of the CDR3 is 14 residues. CDR3 sequence (DNA): TGTGCCAGCAGTTACTCCAGAGGGTACTACGAGCAGTACTTC. It yields the protein CASSYSRGYYEQYF.

In DNA form, the CDR3 reads TGTGCCAGCAGTGAATATCGCAGTGAGGTCGAGCAGTACTTC. Encoded protein: CASSEYRSEVEQYF. This chain joins TRBV25-1 and TRBJ2-7; no firm D call. CDR1 is MGHDK, CDR2 SYGVNS, per germline. This CDR3 is 14 amino acids long. Trimming removed 0 bases at V and 6 bases at J, with 12 bases between.

The V gene is TRBV27, the J gene TRBJ2-7, with TRBD2 as a possible D gene (7 bases). Per germline, CDR1 MNHEY and CDR2 SMNVEV (reference sequence). V dropped 5 bases and J dropped 4 bases, with 18 bases sitting between them. The CDR3 length is 15 residues. The CDR3 protein is CASSPRRGGAYEQYF. The CDR3 nucleotides are TGTGCCAGCAGTCCAAGAAGGGGGGGCGCTTACGAGCAGTACTTC.